This passage covers 18 T cell receptor beta chains from one sample sequenced in a study of beta chain features in type 1 diabetes. Study-level points and caveats: Type 1 diabetes patients had TCRB CDR3s that were shorter (moderately but significantly so) in all four CD4+ subsets.

Expressed TCRB transcripts were sequenced because the entire RNA isolate underwent reverse transcription. The assay was immunoSEQ multiplex PCR, and TCRdb's table has in-frame clones only and misses some. The data contain 300,000 to 400,000 clones, around 9% of them singletons. These TCRs' antigens remain unknown. Sample: central memory CD4+ T cells from blood. These receptors came from a man younger than 40 with type 1 diabetes.

This clone was detected a few times. The chain combines TRBV9 with TRBJ2-5; 12 bases agree with TRBD2. Per the germline V gene, CDR1 is SGDLS and CDR2 is YYNGEE. CDR3 length: 17 residues. Germline trimming cut 0 bases from V and 5 bases from J; bases unmatched to any gene: 8. The DNA of the CDR3 is TGTGCCAGCAGCGTAGCCCCCCTAGCGGGGGGGCACGAGACCCAGTACTTC. Its protein is CASSVAPLAGGHETQYF.

The chain employs TRBV30 and TRBJ1-1, with 8 bases identical to TRBD1. V lost 2 bases and J lost 4; bases outside the gene matches: 9. The CDR3 length is 15 residues. Germline V gene lookup returns CDR1 GTSNPN and CDR2 SVGIG (reference sequence). The CDR3 DNA reads as TGTGCCTGGAGTTTGGGCGAAACAGGGGGCACTGAAGCTTTCTTT. Translating gives CAWSLGETGGTEAFF.

This clone was recorded a few times. The V gene is TRBV9, the J gene TRBJ2-3, with a tentative D call TRBD2 (7 bases). CDR1 is SGDLS, CDR2 YYNGEE, per germline. V shed 1 base and J shed 7 bases, with 13 bases lying between them. The CDR3 totals 14 residues. The CDR3 loop is CASSVPGGGNTQYF. CDR3 nucleotide sequence: TGTGCCAGCAGCGTACCGGGGGGCGGAAATACGCAGTATTTT.

The chain couples TRBV18 to TRBJ1-5; D is unresolved. This CDR3 region has 14 residues. The V end was cut by 2 bases, the J end by 0 bases, with 5 bases between. The V gene's germline CDR1 is KGHSH and CDR2 LQKENI. The chain's CDR3 is CASSPEGSNQPQHF. Written as DNA, the CDR3 is TGTGCCAGCTCACCAGAGGGTAGCAATCAGCCCCAGCATTTT.

The chain uses TRBV23-1 and TRBJ1-5; tentatively, D is TRBD1 (6 bases). TRBV23-1 is sorted into the ORF group, with uncertain function. V was trimmed by 0 bases and J by 2 bases, leaving 11 bases between them. The CDR3 length is 16 residues. CDR3 sequence (DNA): TGCGCCAGCAGTCAATCGAACAGGGTTGGCAATCAGCCCCAGCATTTT. It specifies CASSQSNRVGNQPQHF.

The gene calls are TRBV27 and TRBJ2-5; 13 bases line up with TRBD2. Germline assignment: CDR1 MNHEY and CDR2 SMNVEV (reference sequence). The CDR3 contains 16 residues. V lost 5 bases and J lost 4; bases outside the gene matches: 7. The CDR3 loop reads CASSLGTSGVGETQYF. The CDR3 bases are TGTGCCAGCAGTCTCGGGACTAGCGGGGTGGGAGAGACCCAGTACTTC.

This clone showed up just a few times. This chain connects TRBV13 to TRBJ1-1, with a possible D match to TRBD1 (5 bases). Germline lookup yields CDR1 PRHDT and CDR2 FYEKMQ (reference sequence). The CDR3 extends over 13 amino acids. V was trimmed by 1 base and J by 10 bases, leaving 13 bases between them. CDR3 in amino acids: CASSLEGRGRAFF. The CDR3 bases are TGTGCCAGCAGCTTAGAGGGGAGAGGTCGAGCTTTCTTT.

V usage is TRBV5-4 and J usage is TRBJ2-2; possibly TRBD1 or TRBD2 for D (5 bases each). Trimming pared 0 bases from V and 5 bases from J, leaving 11 bases between. The CDR3 extends over 15 amino acids. Germline V lookup: CDR1 SGHNT, CDR2 YYREEE (reference sequence). The CDR3 coding sequence is TGTGCCAGCAGCTTGGCGAGGGGTGGAACCGGGGAGCTGTTTTTT. Protein: CASSLARGGTGELFF.

This clone occurred a few times. The V call is TRBV11-2, the J call TRBJ2-5, with 10 bases aligning to TRBD2. Unmatched junction bases numbered 10, after V lost 5 bases and J lost 1 base. The germline gives CDR1 SGHAT, CDR2 FQNNGV. The CDR3 is made up of 17 amino acids. The CDR3 is CASSPFSGGASQETQYF. CDR3 nucleotides: TGTGCCAGCAGCCCATTCAGCGGGGGGGCTAGCCAAGAGACCCAGTACTTC. The full variable domain, rest sourced from reference TRBV11-2 and TRBJ2-5, is EAGVAQSPRYKIIEKRQSVAFWCNPISGHATLYWYQQILGQGPKLLIQFQNNGVVDDSQLPKDRFSAERLKGVDSTLKIQPAKLEDSAVYLCASSPFSGGASQETQYFGPGTRLLVL.

This clone was seen repeatedly, ten times or more. V usage is TRBV5-1 and J usage is TRBJ2-1; TRBD1 matches 7 bases. V shed 3 bases, J shed 8 bases, and the junction held 14 bases outside the gene matches. Germline V gene sequence: CDR1 SGHRS, CDR2 YFSETQ. The CDR3 loop spans 16 amino acids. The CDR3 here is CASSSPVDRVNDEQFF. The CDR3 nucleotides read TGCGCCAGCAGCTCGCCGGTCGACAGGGTTAACGATGAGCAGTTCTTC.

V gene TRBV9 combines with J gene TRBJ2-2; D gene uncertain. With 0 bases removed from V and 1 base from J, the gap between germline ends came to 13 bases. The CDR3 spans 17 residues. In germline, CDR1 is SGDLS, CDR2 YYNGEE. The DNA of the CDR3 is TGTGCCAGCAGCGTAGACGTCGTAGGGCGGAACACCGGGGAGCTGTTTTTT. Protein: CASSVDVVGRNTGELFF.

J is TRBJ1-1 and V is TRBV6-1; D is unresolved. Per germline, CDR1 MNHNS and CDR2 SASEGT. V was pared by 6 bases and J by 1 base, with 15 bases between. The CDR3 contains 15 residues. The CDR3 is CASRRGSDGNTEAFF. The CDR3 nucleotides are TGTGCCAGCAGGCGGGGATCCGACGGGAACACTGAAGCTTTCTTT.

This clone was counted only a few times. The chain joins TRBV29-1 to TRBJ1-2; tentative D call: TRBD1 (5 bases). The CDR3 sequence is 11 residues long. The V end was cut by 5 bases, the J end by 8 bases, with 12 bases between. Germline CDR1 SQVTM, CDR2 ANQGSEA. The DNA for the CDR3 is TGCAGCGTTAACCAGGGTGAAGGCTACACCTTC. Amino acids: CSVNQGEGYTF.

The chain couples TRBV4-3 to TRBJ1-6; the D gene is possibly TRBD1 (5 bases). Trimming shortened V by 0 bases and J by 0 bases, and 15 bases separated the two germline ends. There are 19 residues in the CDR3. The germline V gene has CDR1 LGHNA and CDR2 YSLEER. CDR3 in amino acids: CASSQEGQTTPSYNSPLHF. CDR3 bases: TGCGCCAGCAGCCAAGAGGGGCAGACTACTCCCTCCTATAATTCACCCCTCCACTTT.

The chain joins TRBV23-1 to TRBJ1-5; the match to TRBD1 covers 8 bases. TRBV23-1 is identified as an open reading frame with a role that is uncertain. There are 17 residues in the CDR3. J was trimmed by 3 bases and V by 4 bases; bases with no gene match: 11. CDR3 loop: CASSPYRNRGNNQPQHF. CDR3 nucleotide sequence: TGCGCCAGCAGTCCGTACAGAAACAGGGGGAACAATCAGCCCCAGCATTTT.

This clone was seen more than once but under ten times. The V gene is TRBV6-5, the J gene TRBJ1-6; 7 bases line up with TRBD1. This CDR3 has 13 amino acids. Germline CDR1 and CDR2: MNHEY and SVGAGI. The V and J ends lost 7 bases and 10 bases, in that order; junction bases with no gene match: 7. Here the CDR3 DNA reads TGTGCCAGCAAACGACAGGGAAACTCACCCCTCCACTTT. This sequence encodes CASKRQGNSPLHF.

This clone was detected only a few times. V and J are TRBV4-1 and TRBJ1-6; weak D call: TRBD1 (5 bases). CDR1 and CDR2 from the germline V gene are MGHRA and YSYEKL. The V and J ends lost 0 bases and 12 bases respectively, with 9 bases between them. CDR3 length: 13 residues. CDR3 sequence reads: CASSQEQDRPLHF. The CDR3 bases are TGCGCCAGCAGCCAAGAACAGGATCGACCCCTCCACTTT.

This clone was detected a few times. This rearrangement joins TRBV5-1 to TRBJ2-2; possibly TRBD2 for D (5 bases). V was trimmed by 1 base and J by 5 bases, leaving 15 bases between them. The CDR3 consists of 16 residues. Germline-derived CDR1 and CDR2 are SGHRS and YFSETQ. The CDR3 region is CASSLFPGIITGELFF. CDR3 bases: TGCGCCAGCAGCTTGTTCCCCGGGATTATAACCGGGGAGCTGTTTTTT.